This TCR beta chain was retrieved from a study of CXCR3-negative and CXCR3-positive naive CD8 T cells. Findings of the study overall: Relative to CXCR3-negative naive cells, CXCR3-positive naive cells had more hydrophobic TRB CDR3s. CXCR3-negative and CXCR3-positive naive cells shared comparable TRBV-TRBJ usage, but memory cells did not.

About this clonotype: Antigen specificity is unknown.

The germline gives CDR1 SQVTM, CDR2 ANQGSEA. This CDR3 region has 15 residues. CD45RO-CCR7+CD27+CD95- marked naive CD8+ T cells. The TRB cDNA libraries were prepared by 5' RACE with UMI labels. Each CDR3 protein gets one entry in TCRdb, which reprocessed the 5' RACE reads and gives no DNA. This listing includes tens of thousands of distinct CDR3 sequences. The chain combines TRBV29-1 with TRBJ2-7; TCRdb's D call of TRBD2 is untestable without DNA. What was sequenced was naive CXCR3+ CD8+ T cells from blood. Sample subset: CD45RO-CCR7+CD27+CD95- naive CD8+ T cells expressing CXCR3 (TNR3+). The TCR originated in a human donor in good health. Some clones in this sample may be carry-over from other donors' samples. CDR3 loop: CSVETRRENSYEQYF.